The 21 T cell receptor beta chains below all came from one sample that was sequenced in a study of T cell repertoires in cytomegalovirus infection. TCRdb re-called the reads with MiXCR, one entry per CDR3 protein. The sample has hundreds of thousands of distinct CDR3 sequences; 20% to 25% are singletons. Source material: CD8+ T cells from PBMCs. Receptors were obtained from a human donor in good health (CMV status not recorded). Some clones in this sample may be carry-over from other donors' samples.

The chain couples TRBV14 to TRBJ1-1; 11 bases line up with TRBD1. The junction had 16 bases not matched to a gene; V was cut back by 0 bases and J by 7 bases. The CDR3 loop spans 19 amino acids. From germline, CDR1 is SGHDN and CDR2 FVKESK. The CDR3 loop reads CASSQEDRGLNEKQFEAFF. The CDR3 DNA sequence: TGTGCCAGCAGCCAAGAGGACAGGGGGCTAAACGAAAAACAGTTTGAAGCTTTCTTT.

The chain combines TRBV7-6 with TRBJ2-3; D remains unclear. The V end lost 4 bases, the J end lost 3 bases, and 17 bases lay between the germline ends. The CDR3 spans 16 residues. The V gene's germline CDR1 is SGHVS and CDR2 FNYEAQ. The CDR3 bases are TGTGCCAGCAGCTCAGCCGACCGATTAAGAACAGATACGCAGTATTTT. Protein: CASSSADRLRTDTQYF.

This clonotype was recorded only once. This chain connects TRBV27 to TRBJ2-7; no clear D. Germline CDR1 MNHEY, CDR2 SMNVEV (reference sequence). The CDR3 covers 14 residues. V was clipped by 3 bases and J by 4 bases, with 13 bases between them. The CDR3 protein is CASSFLSQYYEQYF. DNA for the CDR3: TGTGCCAGCAGTTTTCTGAGCCAGTATTACGAGCAGTACTTC.

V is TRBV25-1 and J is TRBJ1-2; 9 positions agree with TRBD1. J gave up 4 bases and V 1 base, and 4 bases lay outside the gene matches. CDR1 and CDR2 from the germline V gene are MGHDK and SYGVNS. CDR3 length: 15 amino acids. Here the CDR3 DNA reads TGTGCCAGCAGTGAATGGGACAGGGTATCCTATGGCTACACCTTC. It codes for CASSEWDRVSYGYTF.

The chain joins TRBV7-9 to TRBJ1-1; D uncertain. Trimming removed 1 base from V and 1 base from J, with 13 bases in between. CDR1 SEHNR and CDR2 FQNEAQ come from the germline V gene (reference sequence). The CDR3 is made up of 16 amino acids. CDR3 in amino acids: CASSLDHRSRNTEAFF. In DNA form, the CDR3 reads TGTGCCAGCAGCTTAGACCATCGCAGCAGGAACACTGAAGCTTTCTTT.

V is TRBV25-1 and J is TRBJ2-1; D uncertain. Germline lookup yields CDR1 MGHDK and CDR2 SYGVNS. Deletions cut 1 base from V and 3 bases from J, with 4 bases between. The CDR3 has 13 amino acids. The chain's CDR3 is CASSEFVYNEQFF. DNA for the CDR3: TGTGCCAGCAGTGAATTCGTCTACAATGAGCAGTTCTTC.

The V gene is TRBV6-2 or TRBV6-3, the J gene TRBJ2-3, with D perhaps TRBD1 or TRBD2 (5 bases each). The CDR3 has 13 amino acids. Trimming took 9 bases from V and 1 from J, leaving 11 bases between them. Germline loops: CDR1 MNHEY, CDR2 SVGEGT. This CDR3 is CARQRGGTDTQYF. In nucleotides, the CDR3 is TGTGCCAGGCAGCGAGGGGGCACAGATACGCAGTATTTT.

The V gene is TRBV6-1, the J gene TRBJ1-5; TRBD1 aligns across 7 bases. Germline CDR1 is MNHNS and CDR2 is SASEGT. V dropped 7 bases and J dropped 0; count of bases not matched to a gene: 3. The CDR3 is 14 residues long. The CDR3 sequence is CASTTGLSNQPQHF. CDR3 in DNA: TGTGCCAGCACGACAGGGCTTAGCAATCAGCCCCAGCATTTT.

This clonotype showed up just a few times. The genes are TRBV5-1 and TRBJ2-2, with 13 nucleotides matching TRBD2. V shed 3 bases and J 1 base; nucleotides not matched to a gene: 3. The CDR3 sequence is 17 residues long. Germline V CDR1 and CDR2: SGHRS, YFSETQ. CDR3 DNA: TGCGCCAGCAGCTGGACTAGCGGGGGTCTGAACACCGGGGAGCTGTTTTTT. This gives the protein CASSWTSGGLNTGELFF.

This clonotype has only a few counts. The CDR3, as DNA: TGTGCCAGCAGTCCGTCGACAGGGGACTTTAACTATGGCTACACCTTC. It encodes CASSPSTGDFNYGYTF. This sequence joins TRBV27 and TRBJ1-2, with 8 bases lining up with TRBD1. The CDR3 spans 16 residues. The germline V gene encodes CDR1 MNHEY and CDR2 SMNVEV (reference sequence). V dropped 5 bases and J dropped 1; count of bases not matched to a gene: 9.

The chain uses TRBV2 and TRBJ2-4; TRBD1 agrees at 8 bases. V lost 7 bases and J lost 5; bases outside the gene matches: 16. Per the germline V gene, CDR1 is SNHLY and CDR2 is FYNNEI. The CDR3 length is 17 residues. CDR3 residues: CASKAGTGQSGENIQYF. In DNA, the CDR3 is TGTGCCAGCAAAGCCGGGACAGGACAATCGGGGGAAAACATTCAGTACTTC.

The CDR3 DNA reads as TGTGCCAGCAGTTGGGCGGGCACGAACACTGAAGCTTTCTTT. Translating it yields CASSWAGTNTEAFF. The chain carries TRBV6-2 or TRBV6-3 and TRBJ1-1; the D is unclear. Germline V gives CDR1 MNHEY, CDR2 SVGEGT. The CDR3 is 14 amino acids. V lost 4 bases, J lost 1 base, and 10 bases lay in between.

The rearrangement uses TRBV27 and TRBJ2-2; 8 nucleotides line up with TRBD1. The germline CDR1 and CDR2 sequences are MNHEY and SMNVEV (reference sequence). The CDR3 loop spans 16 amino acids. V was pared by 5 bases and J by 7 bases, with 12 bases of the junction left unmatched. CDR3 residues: CASSLAEGQGFGELFF. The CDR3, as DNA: TGTGCCAGCAGTCTTGCCGAAGGACAGGGCTTCGGGGAGCTGTTTTTT.

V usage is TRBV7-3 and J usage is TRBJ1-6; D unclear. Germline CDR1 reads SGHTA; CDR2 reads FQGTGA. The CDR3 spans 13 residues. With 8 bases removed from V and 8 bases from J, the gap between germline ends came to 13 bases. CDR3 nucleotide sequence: TGTGCCAGCTCCATTGGACGGGATTCACCCCTCCACTTT. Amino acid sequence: CASSIGRDSPLHF.

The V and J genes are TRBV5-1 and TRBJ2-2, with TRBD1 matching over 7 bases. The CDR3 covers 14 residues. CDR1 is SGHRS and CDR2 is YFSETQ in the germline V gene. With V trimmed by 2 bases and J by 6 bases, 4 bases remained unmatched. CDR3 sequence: CASSFGQVPGELFF. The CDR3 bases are TGCGCCAGCAGCTTTGGACAGGTCCCCGGGGAGCTGTTTTTT.

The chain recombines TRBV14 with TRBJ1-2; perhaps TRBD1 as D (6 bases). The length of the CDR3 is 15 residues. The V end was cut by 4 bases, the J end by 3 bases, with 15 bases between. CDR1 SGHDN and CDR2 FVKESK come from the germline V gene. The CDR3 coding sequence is TGTGCCAGCAGCCTAACTACAGGGAGCTACTATGGCTACACCTTC. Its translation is CASSLTTGSYYGYTF. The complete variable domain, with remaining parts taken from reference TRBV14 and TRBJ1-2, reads EAGVTQFPSHSVIEKGQTVTLRCDPISGHDNLYWYRRVMGKEIKFLLHFVKESKQDESGMPNNRFLAERTGGTYSTLKVQPAELEDSGVYFCASSLTTGSYYGYTFGSGTRLTVV.

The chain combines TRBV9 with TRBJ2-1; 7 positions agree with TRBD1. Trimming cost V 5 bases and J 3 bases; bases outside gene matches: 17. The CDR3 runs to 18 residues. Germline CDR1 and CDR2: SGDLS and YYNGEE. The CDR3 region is CASRGDSPYPLNYNEQFF. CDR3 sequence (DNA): TGTGCCAGCAGGGGGGACAGTCCGTACCCTTTAAACTACAATGAGCAGTTCTTC.

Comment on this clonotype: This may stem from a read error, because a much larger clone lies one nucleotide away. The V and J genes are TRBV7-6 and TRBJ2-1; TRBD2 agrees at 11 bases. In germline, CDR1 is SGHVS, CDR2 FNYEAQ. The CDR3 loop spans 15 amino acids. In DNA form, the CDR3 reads TGTGCCAGCAACTTAACTAGCGGGGGCTTCAATGAGCAGTTCTTC. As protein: CASNLTSGGFNEQFF.

CDR3 in amino acids: CASRFNREQYF. The CDR3 coding sequence is TGTGCCAGCAGGTTCAATCGGGAGCAGTACTTC. The chain carries TRBV5-4 and TRBJ2-7; D is undetermined. The CDR3 runs to 11 residues. Germline assignment: CDR1 SGHNT and CDR2 YYREEE (reference sequence). The V gene lost 5 bases and the J gene lost 7 bases, with 10 bases spanning the gap.

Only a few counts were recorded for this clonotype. CDR3 loop: CASSLGGPGLNTEAFF. CDR3 sequence (DNA): TGTGCCAGCAGCTTAGGGGGCCCAGGGCTAAACACTGAAGCTTTCTTT. The V call is TRBV7-9, the J call TRBJ1-1; D is perhaps TRBD1 (5 bases). Germline loops: CDR1 SEHNR, CDR2 FQNEAQ (reference sequence). Trimming cost V 1 base and J 2 bases, with 14 bases left between them. The CDR3 runs 16 residues. Based on the CDR3 plus reference TRBV7-9 and TRBJ1-1, the full variable domain is DTGVSQNPRHKITKRGQNVTFRCDPISEHNRLYWYRQTLGQGPEFLTYFQNEAQLEKSRLLSDRFSAERPKGSFSTLEIQRTEQGDSAMYLCASSLGGPGLNTEAFFGQGTRLTVV.

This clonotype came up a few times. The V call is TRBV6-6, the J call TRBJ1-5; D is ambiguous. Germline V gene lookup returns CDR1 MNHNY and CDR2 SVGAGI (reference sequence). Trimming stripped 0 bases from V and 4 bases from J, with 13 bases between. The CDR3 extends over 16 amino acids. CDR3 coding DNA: TGTGCCAGCAGTTACTCGCCGTGGGGAGTGAATCAGCCCCAGCATTTT. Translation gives CASSYSPWGVNQPQHF.